A selection of T cell receptor beta chains follows, all from one sample in a study of cytomegalovirus exposure and HLA in healthy donors. Some clones are missing from TCRdb's copy, which holds only in-frame ones; the method was immunoSEQ multiplex PCR. The repertoire holds almost 200,000 clones, with roughly 77% as singletons. The sequencing sample was made of PBMCs. The receptors originated from a male donor in good health and CMV-seropositive. CDR3s include the opening cysteine and the closing phenylalanine or tryptophan. A D gene is named only where the DNA matches it firmly. Size tells how often a clone was seen (once, few, many) or the class of an expanded clone, and some rows leave it out.

TRBV19	.	.	TRBJ1-5	TGTGCCAGTAGTATAGCCAGGGATCAGCCCCAGCATTTT	CASSIARDQPQHF
TRBV27	.	.	TRBJ2-7	TGTGCCAGCAGTTTATTGAGTATTGGGAGTGGGGACGAGCAGTACTTC	CASSLLSIGSGDEQYF
TRBV11-3	once	.	TRBJ2-1	TGTGCCAGCAGCTTAGGCGGTTACAATGAGCAGTTCTTC	CASSLGGYNEQFF
TRBV19	.	.	TRBJ1-3	TGTGCCAGTAGTACCGAAGCATACTCTGGAAACACCATATATTTT	CASSTEAYSGNTIYF
TRBV7-2	.	.	TRBJ2-7	.	CASSFGSGLGGEQYF
TRBV7-2	.	.	TRBJ2-7	TGTGCCAGCACCTTACCCCAGATACCCTACGAGCAGTACTTC	CASTLPQIPYEQYF
TRBV4-3	.	.	TRBJ2-3	TGCGCCAGCAGCCAAGCTCCGCGCTATAGCGAGTTTGCAGATACGCAGTATTTT	CASSQAPRYSEFADTQYF
TRBV6-6	few	.	TRBJ1-2	TGTGCCAGCAGTACCTACAGGGAAGGAGGCTACACCTTC	CASSTYREGGYTF
TRBV7-8	.	.	TRBJ2-7	TGTGCCAGCAGCCCCCGCGTTAGTTTCCACGAGCAGTACTTC	CASSPRVSFHEQYF
TRBV2	.	.	TRBJ1-1	TGTGCCAGCAGCCGGGGGACGGAGAACACTGAAGCTTTCTTT	CASSRGTENTEAFF
TRBV7-6	.	TRBD1	TRBJ2-3	TGTGCCAGCAGCTTAGAAGGACAGGGGGCAGATACGCAGTATTTT	CASSLEGQGADTQYF
TRBV30	.	.	TRBJ1-5	TGTGCCTGGAGTGTACGTTGGGGGGGCAATCAGCCCCAGCATTTT	CAWSVRWGGNQPQHF
TRBV6-1	few	.	TRBJ2-6	TGTGCCAGCTCGGGGTCTGGGGCCAACGTCCTGACTTTC	CASSGSGANVLTF
TRBV19	.	.	TRBJ1-5	TGTGCCAGTAGTACGGGGGGAAGTGCGAGCAATCAGCCCCAGCATTTT	CASSTGGSASNQPQHF
TRBV5-4	.	TRBD1	TRBJ1-3	TGTGCCAGCAGTAAGCCAGGGACAGAAGCGAACACCATATATTTT	CASSKPGTEANTIYF
TRBV5-1	few	.	TRBJ2-7	TGCGCCAGCAGCTTGCAATACGAGCAGTACTTC	CASSLQYEQYF
TRBV6-5	.	TRBD2	TRBJ2-3	TGTGCCAGCAGTCGCGCGGGGGGAACAGATACGCAGTATTTT	CASSRAGGTDTQYF
TRBV7-2	.	.	TRBJ1-6	TGTGCCAGCAGCGGGCAGGGGTCACCCCTCCACTTT	CASSGQGSPLHF
TRBV5-4	.	TRBD1	TRBJ2-7	TGTGCCAGCAGCATCGGACAGGGGGAGACTTACGAGCAGTACTTC	CASSIGQGETYEQYF
TRBV7-3	.	.	TRBJ1-2	TGTGCCAGCAGCTTAACTGGGGGGGATGGCTACACCTTC	CASSLTGGDGYTF
TRBV4-3	few	TRBD2	TRBJ2-2	TGCGCCAGCAGCCAAGATTATGGCGGGGGGTCCCTCACCGGGGAGCTGTTTTTT	CASSQDYGGGSLTGELFF
TRBV13	.	.	TRBJ1-5	TGTGCCAGCAGCCTTAGAGTAGCCGGGATGGGCAATCAGCCCCAGCATTTT	CASSLRVAGMGNQPQHF
TRBV30	.	TRBD2	TRBJ2-1	TGTGCCTGGAGTTTCGGACTAGCCCCTGGGGATGAGCAGTTCTTC	CAWSFGLAPGDEQFF
TRBV28	.	TRBD1	TRBJ1-1	TGTGCCAGCAGCCCGGGACAGGGGGGCGTCACTGAAGCTTTCTTT	CASSPGQGGVTEAFF
TRBV20-1	.	.	TRBJ1-1	TGCAGTGCTAGAGAGAGGGCTGAAGCTTTCTTT	CSARERAEAFF
TRBV21-1	.	.	TRBJ2-5	TGTGCCAGCAGCACTTTAGCCCGATCACTCCCGCCGAGAGAGACCCAGTACTTC	CASSTLARSLPPRETQYF
TRBV28	.	TRBD1	TRBJ2-3	TGTGCCAGCAGCAGGGACAGGGGGCCGGATACGCAGTATTTT	CASSRDRGPDTQYF
TRBV30	.	TRBD1	TRBJ1-5	TGTGCCTGGAGTTCCCAGGGACAGGGGGCGAGTCAGCCCCAGCATTTT	CAWSSQGQGASQPQHF
TRBV7-2	.	TRBD1	TRBJ1-2	TGTGCCAGCAGCTTGGGCTTGGGACAGGGGTATGGCTACACCTTC	CASSLGLGQGYGYTF
TRBV4-2	.	.	TRBJ1-2	TGTGCCAGCAGCCAAGATCGGTCAGGGGTTCTCGGCTACACCTTC	CASSQDRSGVLGYTF
TRBV6-1	.	TRBD2	TRBJ2-1	TGTGCCAGCAGTGTCTTAGCGGGGGGGGTTACCGATGAGCAGTTCTTC	CASSVLAGGVTDEQFF
TRBV7-9	.	TRBD1	TRBJ2-1	TGTGCCAGCAGCTTAGTTTTAGGACAGGGGGACAATGAGCAGTTCTTC	CASSLVLGQGDNEQFF
TRBV4-2	.	TRBD1	TRBJ1-2	TGTGCCAGCAGCCAGGCGGGACAGGGGATTAACTATGGCTACACCTTC	CASSQAGQGINYGYTF
TRBV9	.	TRBD1	TRBJ2-3	TGTGCCAGCAGCGTAGATGGGACAGAGTTTGTTACGCAGTATTTT	CASSVDGTEFVTQYF
TRBV7-3	.	TRBD2	TRBJ2-7	TGTGCCAGCAGCTTAAGCCCGGGACTACAGACCTCCGAGCAGTACTTC	CASSLSPGLQTSEQYF
TRBV20-1	once	.	TRBJ1-1	TGCAGTGCCTCGAGGGGGACTGAAGCTTTCTTT	CSASRGTEAFF
TRBV9	.	.	TRBJ2-1	TGTGCCAGCACCTTTCCCTCGGACAGCTCCTACAATGAGCAGTTCTTC	CASTFPSDSSYNEQFF
TRBV9	.	.	TRBJ2-7	TGTGCCAGCAGCTTACGGGCGGAGGGGGCTCGGGAGCAGTACTTC	CASSLRAEGAREQYF
TRBV4-1	.	.	TRBJ2-1	TGCGCCAGCAGCCCTGGACTGAGGGAGGGGGATGAGCAGTTCTTC	CASSPGLREGDEQFF
TRBV5-4	.	.	TRBJ1-1	TGTGCCAGCAACCCCCTGGGGCGGGGCGGAGGGAACACTGAAGCTTTCTTT	CASNPLGRGGGNTEAFF
TRBV7-9	.	.	TRBJ1-4	TGTGCCAGCAGCTTAGGGCGGCTTCCAAATGAAAAACTGTTTTTT	CASSLGRLPNEKLFF
TRBV4-1	.	TRBD2	TRBJ2-1	TGCGCCAGCAGCCAACGAGCTAGCGGGCTCCTCAATGAGCAGTTCTTC	CASSQRASGLLNEQFF
TRBV2	.	TRBD1	TRBJ2-6	TGTGCCAGCAGTGGAGACAGGGTGGGCTCTGGGGCCAACGTCCTGACTTTC	CASSGDRVGSGANVLTF
TRBV7-2	.	.	TRBJ2-3	TGTGCCAGCAGCTTATCCGGGACTCGGGGGAGGGATACGCAGTATTTT	CASSLSGTRGRDTQYF
TRBV10-3	.	.	TRBJ1-2	TGTGCCATCAGTGTGGGGGGAGACTATGGCTACACCTTC	CAISVGGDYGYTF
TRBV2	.	TRBD1	TRBJ2-7	TGTGCCAGCAGGGAACAGGGGGCACACGAGCAGTACTTC	CASREQGAHEQYF
TRBV7-9	.	TRBD1	TRBJ1-4	TGTGCCAGCAGCTTACTGGACAGGGATTCTGAAAAACTGTTTTTT	CASSLLDRDSEKLFF
TRBV5-1	.	TRBD2	TRBJ2-7	TGCGCCAGCAGCGGGGGGGTGCTATGGAACGAGCAGTACTTC	CASSGGVLWNEQYF
TRBV7-3	few	TRBD2	TRBJ2-7	TGTGCCAGCAGCCCAACTCGGGGAGGGCCCGACGAGCAGTACTTC	CASSPTRGGPDEQYF
TRBV9	.	TRBD2	TRBJ2-5	TGTGCCAGCAGCCCCTTAGGCGCGGGGGGGACCCAAGAGACCCAGTACTTC	CASSPLGAGGTQETQYF
TRBV15	few	.	TRBJ1-4	TGTGCCACCCGCCAGTCCAACCGGGGGAATGAAAAACTGTTTTTT	CATRQSNRGNEKLFF
TRBV7-7	few	.	TRBJ2-1	TGTGCTAGCAGCTTAGCGCTAACCGATGAGCAGTTCTTC	CASSLALTDEQFF
TRBV25-1	.	TRBD1	TRBJ1-1	TGTGCCAGCAGTGACCAGGGGGCATCTACGGGCACTGAAGCTTTCTTT	CASSDQGASTGTEAFF
TRBV5-4	.	.	TRBJ1-2	TGTGCCAGCAGCTTGTTATCGTCCAGGGCGACCGGCTACACCTTC	CASSLLSSRATGYTF
TRBV7-9	.	.	TRBJ1-1	TGTGCCAGCAGCTTAGCTCCTTCTGAAGCTTTCTTT	CASSLAPSEAFF
TRBV30	.	.	TRBJ1-5	TGTGCCTGGGCGGGGGGTGGCAATCAGCCCCAGCATTTT	CAWAGGGNQPQHF